One sample yielded the 20 T cell receptor beta chains listed below, sequenced in a study of response to subunit inactivated influenza vaccine. From the RT-PCR reads, TCRdb called clonotypes with MiXCR, one entry per CDR3 protein. The repertoire includes a few hundred thousand distinct CDR3 sequences, about 20% of them detected once, and 10% sits in the top ten. The specimen comprised PBMCs from blood, sampled approximately 22 months after vaccination. The receptors here all came from a man aged 50-75 years who received an inactivated influenza vaccine.

Ten or more counts support this clonotype. V and J are TRBV29-1 and TRBJ1-1; D gene uncertain. V gave up 6 bases and J gave up 1 base, with 12 bases separating them. This CDR3 comprises 13 residues. Germline V gives CDR1 SQVTM, CDR2 ANQGSEA. The CDR3 region has the DNA TGCAGCGTGCTGACCCCGAAGAACACTGAAGCTTTCTTT. Protein product: CSVLTPKNTEAFF.

V and J are TRBV28 and TRBJ1-2, with D unresolved. From germline, CDR1 is MDHEN and CDR2 SYDVKM. Trimming shortened V by 4 bases and J by 9 bases, and 12 bases separated the two germline ends. The CDR3 runs 12 residues. CDR3 sequence reads: CASSWERRSYTF. The CDR3 DNA follows: TGTGCCAGCAGTTGGGAGAGGAGGAGCTACACCTTC.

V is TRBV7-8 and J is TRBJ2-2; 7 bases line up with TRBD2. Trimming at V came to 2 bases and at J to 5 bases, leaving 5 bases not matched to a gene. The CDR3 totals 15 residues. In germline, CDR1 is SGHVS, CDR2 FQNEAQ. DNA of the CDR3: TGTGCCAGCAGCTTACGGCGGGAGTGGACCGGGGAGCTGTTTTTT. Its translation is CASSLRREWTGELFF.

This chain uses TRBV12-3 or TRBV12-4 with TRBJ2-7; D uncertain. Trimming stripped 5 bases from V and 2 bases from J, with 16 bases between. The CDR3 consists of 15 residues. The CDR3 sequence is CASSDTGPRPYEQYF. The CDR3 DNA reads as TGTGCCAGCAGTGACACCGGGCCCCGGCCCTACGAGCAGTACTTC.

This clonotype was counted once. V is TRBV24-1 and J is TRBJ2-5; TRBD1 matches at 9 bases. Germline V gene data show CDR1 as KGHDR and CDR2 as SFDVKD. V lost 4 bases and J lost 6; bases outside the gene matches: 11. The CDR3 contains 16 residues. CDR3 in DNA: TGTGCCACCAGTGACCACATGGACAGGGGTAGACAGACCCAGTACTTC. This codes for CATSDHMDRGRQTQYF.

In this sample, this clonotype turned up many times. The chain has TRBV5-1 and TRBJ1-1; D uncertain. Germline loops: CDR1 SGHRS, CDR2 YFSETQ. The CDR3 sequence is 13 residues long. Trimming shortened V by 4 bases and J by 1 base, and 8 bases separated the two germline ends. CDR3 region: CASSRQPNTEAFF. CDR3 bases: TGCGCCAGCAGCCGCCAGCCGAACACTGAAGCTTTCTTT.

In this sample, this clonotype turned up many times. This chain connects TRBV27 to TRBJ1-6, with 7 bases fitting TRBD1. The CDR3 spans 13 residues. CDR1 is MNHEY, CDR2 SMNVEV, per germline (reference sequence). V shed 6 bases and J 7 bases; nucleotides not matched to a gene: 3. CDR3 amino acids: CASSWDRNSPLHF. CDR3 nucleotides: TGTGCCAGCAGCTGGGACAGAAATTCACCCCTCCACTTT.

This chain joins TRBV7-8 and TRBJ1-6; tentatively, D is TRBD1 (5 bases). CDR1 SGHVS and CDR2 FQNEAQ come from the germline V gene. The CDR3 is 15 residues long. Trimming stripped 6 bases from V and 6 bases from J, with 15 bases between. The CDR3 sequence is CASRTPGPTNSPLHF. The DNA of the CDR3 is TGTGCCAGCAGAACGCCGGGACCGACTAATTCACCCCTCCACTTT. Drawing the rest from reference TRBV7-8 and TRBJ1-6, the complete variable domain is GAGVSQSPRYKVAKRGQDVALRCDPISGHVSLFWYQQALGQGPEFLTYFQNEAQLDKSGLPSDRFFAERPEGSVSTLKIQRTQQEDSAVYLCASRTPGPTNSPLHFGNGTRLTVT.

This sequence joins TRBV20-1 and TRBJ1-6; D remains unclear. Germline CDR1 reads DFQATT; CDR2 reads SNEGSKA (reference sequence). CDR3 length: 13 amino acids. V was trimmed by 6 bases and J by 0 bases, leaving 6 bases between them. CDR3 in amino acids: CSARDSYNSPLHF. CDR3 bases: TGCAGTGCACGGGACTCCTATAATTCACCCCTCCACTTT.

This clonotype came up a few times. The chain links TRBV4-1 to TRBJ1-6; D is ambiguous. CDR3 length equals 12 residues. V lost 0 bases and J 15 bases, leaving 9 bases between the germline ends. The germline V gene encodes CDR1 MGHRA and CDR2 YSYEKL. In DNA form, the CDR3 reads TGCGCCAGCAGCCAAGATCGGGGATACCTCCACTTT. Amino acids: CASSQDRGYLHF.

This clonotype was seen ten or more times. J is TRBJ1-5 and V is TRBV27; D remains ambiguous. The CDR3 sequence is 14 residues long. Germline CDR1 and CDR2: MNHEY and SMNVEV (reference sequence). V was cut by 5 bases and J by 0 bases, with 8 bases left in between. The CDR3 sequence is CASSSIYSNQPQHF. The DNA of the CDR3 is TGTGCCAGCAGTAGTATTTATAGCAATCAGCCCCAGCATTTT.

A few counts support this clonotype. The chain couples TRBV6-2 or TRBV6-3 to TRBJ1-2; 7 bases align to TRBD1. CDR1 and CDR2 (germline): MNHEY, SVGEGT. The CDR3 length is 14 residues. J lost 5 bases, V lost 6 bases, and 9 bases had no gene match. CDR3 in amino acids: CASRTGTDFYGYTF. The DNA of the CDR3 is TGTGCCAGCAGAACCGGGACAGACTTTTATGGCTACACCTTC.

The V call is TRBV18, the J call TRBJ2-7, with D perhaps matching TRBD1 (5 bases). The CDR3 spans 13 residues. Germline V gene sequence: CDR1 KGHSH, CDR2 LQKENI. Trimming cost V 2 bases and J 8 bases, with 13 bases left between them. CDR3 bases: TGTGCCAGCTCACCAGGCCCGCAGGGCCAGCAGTACTTC. Translation gives CASSPGPQGQQYF.

The sample holds a few counts of this clonotype. This chain joins TRBV20-1 and TRBJ2-5; D perhaps matches TRBD1 (6 bases). Germline V gene data show CDR1 as DFQATT and CDR2 as SNEGSKA (reference sequence). This CDR3 spans 15 amino acids. Trimming shortened V by 0 bases and J by 4 bases, and 15 bases separated the two germline ends. CDR3 sequence reads: CSARDTRGNLETQYF. The CDR3 DNA is TGCAGTGCTAGAGATACCAGGGGTAATTTAGAGACCCAGTACTTC.

This rearrangement joins TRBV20-1 to TRBJ1-6, with D unclear. CDR1 is DFQATT, CDR2 SNEGSKA, per germline (reference sequence). V was shortened by 4 bases and J by 5 bases, with 3 bases between the two germline ends. The CDR3 sequence is 11 residues long. CDR3 sequence (DNA): TGCAGTGCTAACAATAATTCACCCCTCCACTTT. Its translation is CSANNNSPLHF.

The table lists this clonotype with many counts. The V gene is TRBV5-1, the J gene TRBJ1-1, with 8 bases matching TRBD1. The germline gives CDR1 SGHRS, CDR2 YFSETQ. The V segment lost 3 bases and the J segment 2 bases; nucleotides outside the gene matches: 6. The CDR3 loop spans 15 amino acids. The CDR3 protein is CASSWTGSDNTEAFF. CDR3 DNA sequence: TGCGCCAGCAGCTGGACAGGGAGTGATAACACTGAAGCTTTCTTT.

This sequence joins TRBV7-2 and TRBJ2-3; 8 bases are shared with TRBD2. Losses at the gene ends were 1 base for V and 5 bases for J; bases not matched to a gene: 2. CDR1 and CDR2 from the germline V gene are SGHTA and FQGNSA. The CDR3 length is 14 residues. CDR3 in amino acids: CASSLVGRVDTQYF. DNA for the CDR3: TGTGCCAGCAGCTTAGTCGGGAGGGTAGATACGCAGTATTTT. The variable domain in full, completed from reference TRBV7-2 and TRBJ2-3, reads GAGVSQSPSNKVTEKGKDVELRCDPISGHTALYWYRQSLGQGLEFLIYFQGNSAPDKSGLPSDRFSAERTGGSVSTLTIQRTQQEDSAVYLCASSLVGRVDTQYFGPGTRLTVL.

This clonotype has more than one count but fewer than ten. V gene TRBV2 combines with J gene TRBJ2-5; D not certain. Trimming removed 0 bases at V and 5 bases at J, with 13 bases between. Germline loops: CDR1 SNHLY, CDR2 FYNNEI. The CDR3 length is 15 residues. The DNA for the CDR3 is TGTGCCAGCAGTGAAGCGGTATGGGGTCGGGAGACCCAGTACTTC. Protein sequence: CASSEAVWGRETQYF.

V is TRBV5-1 and J is TRBJ1-6, with D unresolved. Trimming left V 4 bases short and J 7 bases short, with 15 bases between. CDR1 and CDR2 from the germline V gene are SGHRS and YFSETQ. The length of the CDR3 is 15 residues. The CDR3 DNA sequence: TGCGCCAGCAGCGAGTACTCCAGGCCGAATTCACCCCTCCACTTT. This sequence encodes CASSEYSRPNSPLHF.

This sequence joins TRBV20-1 and TRBJ2-5; D is possibly TRBD1 (6 bases). V shed 2 bases and J shed 1 base, with 14 bases lying between them. The V gene's germline CDR1 is DFQATT and CDR2 SNEGSKA (reference sequence). The CDR3 sequence is 15 residues long. The CDR3 loop reads CSARSGDTGQETQYF. As DNA, the CDR3 is TGCAGTGCTAGATCCGGGGACACCGGCCAAGAGACCCAGTACTTC.